Shown below are 24 T cell receptor beta chains from a single sample sequenced in a study of CD8 T cells in ankylosing spondylitis. Antigens of these TCRs are unknown. TCRdb recomputed calls from the 5' RACE reads with MiXCR, one row per CDR3 protein. Of around 540,000 distinct CDR3 sequences listed, about 12% are singletons. Study-wide results and caveats: Within ankylosing spondylitis blood, a TCR beta motif made up of under 10 highly homologous variants appeared to be characteristic.

The sequenced sample consisted of blood, either unsorted or a sorted T cell fraction (not recorded which). All receptors derive from a male donor with ankylosing spondylitis.

The rearrangement uses TRBV29-1 and TRBJ1-3, with 7 bases fitting TRBD1. J lost 4 bases, V lost 5 bases, and 2 bases had no gene match. CDR1 SQVTM and CDR2 ANQGSEA come from the germline V gene. There are 12 residues in the CDR3. DNA for the CDR3: TGCAGCGTTACAGGGGCCGGAAACACCATATATTTT. Protein sequence: CSVTGAGNTIYF.

The gene calls are TRBV2 and TRBJ2-5, with 12 positions matching TRBD1. The CDR3 is 15 amino acids. Looked up from germline, CDR1 is SNHLY and CDR2 is FYNNEI. Trimming took 10 bases from V and 4 from J; bases not matched to a gene: 10. This CDR3 reads CANGRDRGQGETQYF. The CDR3 nucleotides are TGTGCCAACGGCCGGGACAGGGGGCAGGGAGAGACCCAGTACTTC.

The chain is built from TRBV6-2 or TRBV6-3 and TRBJ2-7; D is perhaps TRBD1 (6 bases). V was cut by 0 bases and J by 0 bases, with 18 bases left in between. Per the germline V gene, CDR1 is MNHEY and CDR2 is SVGEGT. CDR3 length: 18 residues. Here the CDR3 DNA reads TGTGCCAGCAGTTACTCTCCTTTCGTGGACAGCACCTCCTACGAGCAGTACGTC. This gives the protein CASSYSPFVDSTSYEQYV.

The table lists this clonotype with a few counts. The gene calls are TRBV2 and TRBJ2-3; 7 bases agree with TRBD2. CDR3 length equals 15 residues. Germline-derived CDR1 and CDR2 are SNHLY and FYNNEI. The J segment lost 1 base and the V segment lost 3 bases, leaving 4 bases of the junction unmatched. Here the CDR3 DNA reads TGTGCCAGCAGTGAGCTTCGGGGGGGCACAGATACGCAGTATTTT. Protein sequence: CASSELRGGTDTQYF.

This clonotype was counted at least ten times. This chain joins TRBV5-1 and TRBJ2-5, with D uncertain. Between the trimmed V and J ends, which lost 2 bases and 2 bases, there was a span of 10 bases. The germline CDR1 and CDR2 sequences are SGHRS and YFSETQ. There are 14 residues in the CDR3. In DNA form, the CDR3 reads TGCGCCAGCAGCTTCTTGGCGGTACAAGAGACCCAGTACTTC. Translated, it gives CASSFLAVQETQYF.

The table lists this clonotype with a few counts. The rearrangement uses TRBV6-1 and TRBJ2-3, with D possibly being TRBD2 (5 bases). The germline V and J ends were trimmed by 10 bases and 3 bases, with 14 bases remaining between them. The CDR3 runs 13 residues. The germline gives CDR1 MNHNS, CDR2 SASEGT. CDR3 loop: CATRPPGTDTQYF. The CDR3 nucleotides are TGTGCCACCAGACCGCCGGGGACAGATACGCAGTATTTT.

This clonotype was found a few times. The chain combines TRBV5-1 with TRBJ2-3; D call uncertain. Trimming took 0 bases from V and 2 from J, leaving 10 bases between them. The V gene's germline CDR1 is SGHRS and CDR2 YFSETQ. The CDR3 totals 15 residues. The CDR3 coding sequence is TGCGCCAGCAGCTTGGTCTCATACAACACAGATACGCAGTATTTT. The encoded protein is CASSLVSYNTDTQYF.

In its sample, this clonotype was seen many times. The CDR3 sequence: CASSRDSSYEQYV. CDR3 nucleotide sequence: TGTGCCAGCAGTCGGGACAGCAGCTACGAGCAGTACGTC. This chain uses TRBV12-3 or TRBV12-4 with TRBJ2-7, with 7 bases aligning to TRBD1. After removal of 5 bases from V and 3 bases from J, the junction contained 4 bases not matched to a gene. CDR3 size: 13 residues.

This clonotype was counted only a few times. V and J are TRBV11-2 and TRBJ1-6, with 9 bases aligning to TRBD1. The germline V gene has CDR1 SGHAT and CDR2 FQNNGV. J lost 8 bases, V lost 5 bases, and 4 bases had no gene match. The CDR3 is 14 amino acids. In nucleotides, the CDR3 is TGTGCCAGCAGCCGCCGACAGGGGGATTCACCCCTCCACTTT. Amino acids: CASSRRQGDSPLHF.

This clonotype was detected a few times. The gene calls are TRBV7-9 and TRBJ2-2, with D possibly TRBD2 on 7 matching bases. V was pared by 5 bases and J by 3 bases, with 13 bases between. Germline-derived CDR1 and CDR2 are SEHNR and FQNEAQ (reference sequence). The length of the CDR3 is 15 residues. CDR3 loop: CASSGGGSYTGELFF. In nucleotides, the CDR3 is TGTGCCAGCAGCGGCGGGGGCAGTTACACCGGGGAGCTGTTTTTT.

Comments on this clonotype: A read error is possible here, since a much larger clone lies one base away. This chain connects TRBV7-9 to TRBJ2-1; D ambiguous. Germline V CDR1 and CDR2: SEHNR, FQNEAQ (reference sequence). The CDR3 consists of 13 residues. In nucleotides, the CDR3 is TGTGCCAGCAGCTCACAGAATTACAATGAGCAGCTCTTC. This gives the protein CASSSQNYNEQLF.

The V gene is TRBV29-1, the J gene TRBJ2-7, with D perhaps matching TRBD1 or TRBD2 (5 bases each). Trimming stripped 1 base from V and 3 bases from J, with 10 bases between. The CDR3 consists of 13 residues. Germline V gene data show CDR1 as SQVTM and CDR2 as ANQGSEA. The CDR3 sequence: CSVEGDPYYEQYF. The CDR3 DNA reads TGCAGCGTTGAAGGGGACCCGTACTACGAGCAGTACTTC.

This clonotype showed up just a few times. The chain recombines TRBV6-6 with TRBJ2-2; D not certain. The CDR3 extends over 12 amino acids. Trimming cost V 2 bases and J 7 bases, with 5 bases left between them. Germline V CDR1 and CDR2: MNHNY, SVGAGI (reference sequence). The CDR3 is CASSYPGGELFF. The CDR3 region has the DNA TGTGCCAGCAGTTACCCGGGCGGGGAGCTGTTTTTT.

Only a few counts were recorded for this clonotype. The chain uses TRBV2 and TRBJ2-1; 10 bases agree with TRBD2. V lost 6 bases and J lost 4; bases outside the gene matches: 3. Germline CDR1 is SNHLY and CDR2 is FYNNEI. The CDR3 consists of 14 residues. CDR3 protein: CASRRTSGYNEQFF. The CDR3 DNA is TGTGCCAGCAGGAGGACTAGCGGTTACAATGAGCAGTTCTTC.

This clonotype was found once. The chain uses TRBV4-1 and TRBJ2-7; D possibly corresponds to TRBD1 (5 bases). The CDR3 runs to 15 residues. Germline V gene lookup returns CDR1 MGHRA and CDR2 YSYEKL. V lost 1 base and J 0 bases, leaving 10 bases between the germline ends. CDR3 bases: TGCGCCAGCAGCCAAGTCCGACAGAGCTCCTACGAGCAGTACGTC. As protein: CASSQVRQSSYEQYV.

The rearrangement uses TRBV15 and TRBJ2-1; 12 nucleotides match TRBD2. The CDR3 loop spans 16 amino acids. V lost 5 bases to trimming and J lost 5 bases; unmatched junction nucleotides: 7. Germline V CDR1 and CDR2: LNHNV, YYDKDF (reference sequence). The CDR3 DNA sequence: TGTGCCACCAGCCGCCCTAGCGGGAGGGCCCACAATGAGCAGTTCTTC. It translates to CATSRPSGRAHNEQFF.

This clonotype has only a few counts. The rearrangement uses TRBV7-2 and TRBJ2-7; D could derive from TRBD1 or TRBD2 (5 bases each). V was pared by 5 bases and J by 6 bases, with 14 bases between. Germline CDR1 reads SGHTA; CDR2 reads FQGNSA. CDR3 length equals 13 residues. In DNA form, the CDR3 reads TGTGCCAGCAGCGCCCCAGGGACGGGCGAGCAGTACTTC. Protein product: CASSAPGTGEQYF.

This clonotype was picked up many times. This chain links TRBV7-9 with TRBJ2-1, with D maybe TRBD1 (6 bases). Germline CDR1 is SEHNR and CDR2 is FQNEAQ (reference sequence). With 5 bases removed from V and 0 bases from J, the gap between germline ends came to 14 bases. The CDR3 sequence is 16 residues long. The DNA for the CDR3 is TGTGCCAGCAGCGCATTAAGGGGGAGCTCCTACAATGAGCAGTTCTTC. It translates to CASSALRGSSYNEQFF.

The J gene is TRBJ2-2, the V gene TRBV7-2; 11 nucleotides line up with TRBD2. The CDR3 length is 16 residues. The germline V gene encodes CDR1 SGHTA and CDR2 FQGNSA. V lost 4 bases and J lost 6; bases outside the gene matches: 7. Written as DNA, the CDR3 is TGTGCCAGCAGCTCCGAACTAGCGGGAGTTTCCGGGGAGCTGTTTTTT. Translating it yields CASSSELAGVSGELFF.

This clonotype was picked up many times. J is TRBJ2-5 and V is TRBV5-1, with a tentative D call TRBD2 (5 bases). Germline V gene data show CDR1 as SGHRS and CDR2 as YFSETQ. V was clipped by 2 bases and J by 1 base, with 9 bases between them. The CDR3 covers 14 residues. Here the CDR3 DNA reads TGCGCCAGCAGCTTCCAAGCGGTCCAAGAGACCCAGTACTTC. Residues: CASSFQAVQETQYF.

The chain uses TRBV4-1 and TRBJ1-1; 7 bases map to TRBD1. Germline assignment: CDR1 MGHRA and CDR2 YSYEKL. V shed 5 bases and J 6 bases; nucleotides not matched to a gene: 18. The CDR3 sequence is 17 residues long. CDR3 coding DNA: TGCGCCAGCAGCTCTAAAACCCCCCGACAGGGAGTCCCTGAAGCTTTCTTT. This encodes CASSSKTPRQGVPEAFF.

This clonotype was found a few times. This chain joins TRBV20-1 and TRBJ1-4; 7 bases map to TRBD1. CDR1 DFQATT and CDR2 SNEGSKA come from the germline V gene (reference sequence). The CDR3 spans 15 residues. V lost 2 bases, J lost 3 bases, and 6 bases stayed unmatched. CDR3 protein: CSARPRDSPNEKLFF. The CDR3 bases are TGCAGTGCTAGACCAAGGGACAGTCCTAATGAAAAACTGTTTTTT.

The chain joins TRBV24-1 to TRBJ2-3; TRBD2 matches 10 bases. The CDR3 extends over 17 amino acids. Germline CDR1 and CDR2: KGHDR and SFDVKD. After removal of 3 bases from V and 8 bases from J, the junction contained 13 bases not matched to a gene. Written as DNA, the CDR3 is TGTGCCACCAGTGATCGTCTAGCGGGAGTGGCGGTCGGTACGCAGTATTTT. It translates to CATSDRLAGVAVGTQYF.

This clonotype was observed at least ten times. The rearrangement joins TRBV12-3 or TRBV12-4 to TRBJ1-2; 7 bases are shared with TRBD1. The CDR3 runs 13 residues. With V trimmed by 5 bases and J by 2 bases, 2 bases remained unmatched. The CDR3 reads CASSLTGNYGYTF. For the CDR3, the DNA is TGTGCCAGCAGTCTGACAGGGAACTATGGCTACACCTTC.